This T cell receptor (beta chain) originates from a study of OX40 agonist ivuxolimab in advanced cancers. Regarding the research as a whole: Ivuxolimab was an agonistic, fully human IgG2 monoclonal antibody directed against OX40 (CD134), a costimulatory receptor. Peripheral TCRbeta sequencing was intended to test whether TCR sequence diversity was altered and clonal T-cell expansion was caused by ivuxolimab. Patients were allowed to have had prior anti-PD-1, anti-PD-L1 or anti-CTLA-4 therapy, and approximately 40% of the dose-escalation patients had been treated with checkpoint inhibitors. Of the 50 or so patients in dose escalation, around 19 had hepatocellular carcinoma, about 15 had melanoma, 9 had renal cell carcinoma and 9 had head and neck cancer. Partial responses occurred in three dose-escalation patients, of whom one had hepatocellular carcinoma and two had cutaneous melanoma. Intravenous ivuxolimab was administered to patients every 2 weeks at six dose levels: 0.01, 0.1, 0.3, 1.5, 3 and 10 mg/kg. The paper reports the monotherapy dose-escalation portion (N ≈ 50 patients) of the phase I ivuxolimab trial. A male proportion of roughly 85% and a mean age of approximately 58 years, ranging from about 23 to 79, were recorded for the dose-escalation cohort. The investigation overall reported the following: Low levels of normalized T-cell clonal expansion were also seen in some nonresponding patients. At doses of 0.1 to 3.0 mg/kg, clonal expansion of both CD4+ and CD8+ blood T cells was observed from baseline to week 6. In partial responders in the 0.1-3.0 mg/kg groups, normalized peripheral clonal expansion was found to be among the lowest, especially among CD8+ T cells. The antigen specificity of the clonally expanded peripheral T cells was not determined. After ivuxolimab, more expanded clones were found on average in CD8+ T cells than in CD4+ T cells.

Genomic DNA was extracted from sorted cells for sequencing of the TCRbeta CDR3 region. The immunoSEQ Assay was used for sequencing of TCRbeta CDR3 regions. In TCRdb, the immuneACCESS table is reduced to in-frame sequences with V and J assigned. These tables do not hold every clone; where another copy was compared, an unresolved V gene accounts for under half, and the others remain unexplained. The sample table lists some 70,000 clones, around 90% of them with a count of one. In total, the top ten clones hold about 0.3% of the sample. The trial excluded patients who had a history of autoimmune disease or who were on systemic immunosuppression. Peripheral blood for TCR sequencing was collected from all dose cohorts at baseline, on cycle 4 day 1, and on cycle 7 day 1. Samples were obtained from an open-label, multicenter, first-in-human phase I dose-escalation trial of ivuxolimab. Adults with locally advanced or metastatic melanoma, renal cell carcinoma, hepatocellular carcinoma or head and neck squamous cell carcinoma were enrolled in the trial. CD4+ and CD8+ T cells were sorted separately from peripheral blood before TCR sequencing.

The CDR3 measures 13 amino acids from cysteine to phenylalanine. Kept here is only the CDR3 DNA, which spans 39 bases and is read in frame from base 1. V gives up 4 bases and J gives up 7 bases, and the segment between their germline ends measures 11 bases. For CDR1 and CDR2, the germline V gene lists ENHRY and SYGVKD. With respect to this clone: This clone's antigen is unknown. The input lacks base qualities; no much larger clone sits a single base away.

The clonotype originates from an adult with an advanced solid tumor such as melanoma, head and neck, liver or kidney cancer. The receptor chain draws on TRBV10-3 and TRBJ1-3; the best D guess is TRBD1, with 6 bases matching. This sample comprised CD4+ or CD8+ T cells sorted from blood, obtained in a trial of the OX40 agonist ivuxolimab. The CDR3: CAISADRMNTIYF. Here is the DNA: TGTGCCATCAGTGCGGACAGAATGAACACCATATATTTT.